One and the same sample provided the 31 T cell receptor beta chains below, sequenced in a study of radiotherapy plus CTLA-4 blockade in lung cancer. The protocol was immunoSEQ multiplex PCR, while the TCRdb copy is restricted to in-frame clones and leaves out a portion. The data hold about 54,000 clones, with 79% observed a single time. The starting material was peripheral blood, obtained from a patient treated with radiotherapy plus ipilimumab. The receptors derive from a human donor with non-small cell lung cancer who had a partial response to radiotherapy plus ipilimumab.

This clone was found a few times. The CDR3 spells CASSPSGGETQYF. CDR3 sequence (DNA): TGTGCCAGCAGCCCTTCAGGGGGAGAGACCCAGTACTTC. The chain joins TRBV25-1 to TRBJ2-5; 7 bases match TRBD1. The V and J ends lost 6 bases and 4 bases, in that order; junction bases with no gene match: 5. The CDR3 has 13 amino acids. Germline CDR1 is MGHDK and CDR2 is SYGVNS.

By sample share, this clone is medium-sized. The V and J genes are TRBV6-6 and TRBJ2-2, with 12 bases matching TRBD1. V shed 6 bases and J 7 bases; nucleotides not matched to a gene: 6. Looked up from germline, CDR1 is MNHNY and CDR2 is SVGAGI (reference sequence). There are 15 residues in the CDR3. CDR3 residues: CASSRGQGAGGELFF. CDR3 coding DNA: TGTGCCAGCAGCAGGGGACAGGGGGCGGGCGGGGAGCTGTTTTTT.

The sample holds a few counts of this clone. This chain links TRBV6-1 with TRBJ2-1; 9 positions match TRBD2. The CDR3 is made up of 16 amino acids. CDR1 is MNHNS and CDR2 is SASEGT in the germline V gene. Germline trimming cut 3 bases from V and 10 bases from J; bases unmatched to any gene: 13. CDR3 in amino acids: CASSDMIGTSFQEQFF. CDR3 DNA sequence: TGTGCCAGCAGTGATATGATCGGGACTAGCTTTCAGGAGCAGTTCTTC.

This chain joins TRBV21-1 and TRBJ1-3; the table's TRBD1 call for D was not verified on the DNA. TRBV21-1 is annotated as a pseudogene. The CDR3 loop spans 15 amino acids. In DNA, the CDR3 is TGTGCCAGCAGCAAAGGGGCGTGCTCTGGAAACACCATATATTTT. Amino acids: CASSKGACSGNTIYF.

The chain recombines TRBV6-1 with TRBJ2-7; TRBD2 matches 10 bases. The V and J ends lost 5 bases and 9 bases, in that order; junction bases with no gene match: 13. This CDR3 comprises 15 residues. Germline CDR1 MNHNS, CDR2 SASEGT. CDR3 nucleotides: TGTGCCAGCAGTAATAAGCGGGGGGGGCTCGGAGGGCAGTACTTC. This sequence encodes CASSNKRGGLGGQYF.

The chain is built from TRBV2 and TRBJ2-7; 9 bases fit TRBD1. The junction had 13 bases not matched to a gene; V was cut back by 6 bases and J by 4 bases. Germline-derived CDR1 and CDR2 are SNHLY and FYNNEI. The CDR3 consists of 16 residues. CDR3 in DNA: TGTGCCAGCAGGAAGGGGTTAGGGACAGGGAAATACGAGCAGTACTTC. This sequence encodes CASRKGLGTGKYEQYF.

V usage is TRBV29-1 and J usage is TRBJ1-4, with 9 nucleotides matching TRBD1. The CDR3 totals 13 residues. The germline V gene encodes CDR1 SQVTM and CDR2 ANQGSEA. With V trimmed by 8 bases and J by 5 bases, 6 bases remained unmatched. As DNA, the CDR3 is TGCAGCTTAAGGACAGGGGAAAATGAAAAACTGTTTTTT. This translates into CSLRTGENEKLFF.

This clone was seen a handful of times. The chain joins TRBV28 to TRBJ1-4, with D possibly TRBD1 on 5 matching bases. Trimming cost V 3 bases and J 7 bases, with 18 bases left between them. This CDR3 spans 16 amino acids. Germline assignment: CDR1 MDHEN and CDR2 SYDVKM. The CDR3: CASSLLAGIRIEKLFF. The CDR3 DNA reads TGTGCCAGCAGTTTGCTTGCAGGGATTCGGATTGAAAAACTGTTTTTT.

The rearrangement joins TRBV11-3 to TRBJ2-1; 9 nucleotides align to TRBD2. V shed 4 bases and J 3 bases; nucleotides not matched to a gene: 7. Germline CDR1 SGHNT, CDR2 YENEEA. The CDR3 is 16 amino acids. DNA of the CDR3: TGTGCCAGCAGCTCCCTCGGGACTAGCCTCTACAATGAGCAGTTCTTC. It is translated as CASSSLGTSLYNEQFF.

This chain uses TRBV7-8 with TRBJ2-5, with D possibly matching TRBD1 (6 bases). Germline V lookup: CDR1 SGHVS, CDR2 FQNEAQ. The CDR3 runs 14 residues. V was clipped by 0 bases and J by 5 bases, with 10 bases between them. CDR3 nucleotide sequence: TGTGCCAGCAGCTTAGCGAGCAGGGGCGAGACCCAGTACTTC. It yields the protein CASSLASRGETQYF.

This clone occurred once. The V gene is TRBV28, the J gene TRBJ2-7, with 7 positions matching TRBD1. The CDR3 totals 16 residues. The J segment lost 3 bases and the V segment lost 2 bases, leaving 10 bases of the junction unmatched. Germline V CDR1 and CDR2: MDHEN, SYDVKM. Here the CDR3 DNA reads TGTGCCAGCAGTTTACCCGGGGCGGACAGGAACTACGAGCAGTACTTC. Translating gives CASSLPGADRNYEQYF.

This rearrangement joins TRBV10-3 to TRBJ2-7; TRBD1 aligns across 12 bases. J gave up 4 bases and V 7 bases, and 5 bases lay outside the gene matches. The CDR3 consists of 14 residues. CDR1 is ENHRY, CDR2 SYGVKD, per germline. The CDR3 region has the DNA TGTGCCATCACCGGGACAGGGGGCCGATACGAGCAGTACTTC. This translates into CAITGTGGRYEQYF.

The rearrangement links TRBV5-1 to TRBJ2-2, with 7 bases fitting TRBD2. Trimming at V came to 0 bases and at J to 4 bases, leaving 6 bases not matched to a gene. This CDR3 region has 16 residues. CDR1 and CDR2 from the germline V gene are SGHRS and YFSETQ. CDR3 sequence (DNA): TGCGCCAGCAGCTTGGTTGGACTAGGTCGCACCGGGGAGCTGTTTTTT. It translates to CASSLVGLGRTGELFF.

V and J are TRBV18 and TRBJ1-1, with TRBD1 as a possible D gene (5 bases). Trimming removed 4 bases at V and 0 bases at J, with 12 bases between. The CDR3 covers 15 residues. Germline-derived CDR1 and CDR2 are KGHSH and LQKENI. The CDR3 spells CASSRAGQMNTEAFF. CDR3 in DNA: TGTGCCAGCTCACGCGCGGGGCAGATGAACACTGAAGCTTTCTTT.

This chain connects TRBV11-3 to TRBJ1-4, with TRBD1 matching 10 bases. After removal of 5 bases from V and 0 bases from J, the junction contained 3 bases not matched to a gene. The germline CDR1 and CDR2 sequences are SGHNT and YENEEA. The CDR3 is made up of 16 amino acids. CDR3 bases: TGTGCCAGCAGCCCTGGGACAGGGGCAACTAATGAAAAACTGTTTTTT. Translated, it gives CASSPGTGATNEKLFF.

The chain has TRBV15 and TRBJ1-4; 7 bases agree with TRBD1. V shed 0 bases, J shed 7 bases, and the junction held 5 bases outside the gene matches. Germline assignment: CDR1 LNHNV and CDR2 YYDKDF (reference sequence). The CDR3 has 15 amino acids. In DNA form, the CDR3 reads TGTGCCACCAGCAGAGAAGGGGGCCGTGGTGAAAAACTGTTTTTT. It is translated as CATSREGGRGEKLFF. The complete variable domain, with remaining parts taken from reference TRBV15 and TRBJ1-4, reads DAMVIQNPRYQVTQFGKPVTLSCSQTLNHNVMYWYQQKSSQAPKLLFHYYDKDFNNEADTPDNFQSRRPNTSFCFLDIRSPGLGDTAMYLCATSREGGRGEKLFFGSGTQLSVL.

V and J are TRBV6-1 and TRBJ1-1; D is uncertain. V was trimmed by 6 bases and J by 4 bases, leaving 6 bases between them. This CDR3 has 11 amino acids. In germline, CDR1 is MNHNS, CDR2 SASEGT. The CDR3, as DNA: TGTGCCAGCAGACACATCACTGAAGCTTTCTTT. Its protein product is CASRHITEAFF.

CDR3 sequence (DNA): TGCGCCAGCAGCCAAGATCAAGGGGGAGACTATGGCTACACCTTC. This codes for CASSQDQGGDYGYTF. The chain couples TRBV4-1 to TRBJ1-2, with a possible D match to TRBD1 (6 bases). Germline V lookup: CDR1 MGHRA, CDR2 YSYEKL. V dropped 0 bases and J dropped 3 bases, with 11 bases sitting between them. This CDR3 region has 15 residues.

The V and J genes are TRBV28 and TRBJ1-1; weak D call: TRBD1 (6 bases). Germline V gene data show CDR1 as MDHEN and CDR2 as SYDVKM. The ends were cut back, 4 bases at V and 10 bases at J, with 19 bases in the middle. This CDR3 region has 14 residues. This CDR3 is CASSSPPGDSGAFF. CDR3 sequence (DNA): TGTGCCAGCAGTTCCCCTCCAGGGGATAGTGGAGCTTTCTTT. The complete variable domain, with remaining parts taken from reference TRBV28 and TRBJ1-1, reads DVKVTQSSRYLVKRTGEKVFLECVQDMDHENMFWYRQDPGLGLRLIYFSYDVKMKEKGDIPEGYSVSREKKERFSLILESASTNQTSMYLCASSSPPGDSGAFFGQGTRLTVV.

CDR3 sequence: CASNTGERETQYF. CDR3 nucleotide sequence: TGCGCCAGCAATACAGGGGAGCGGGAGACCCAGTACTTC. The rearrangement links TRBV5-1 to TRBJ2-5; 7 bases match TRBD1. Germline V gene lookup returns CDR1 SGHRS and CDR2 YFSETQ. The J segment lost 5 bases and the V segment lost 6 bases, leaving 7 bases of the junction unmatched. The CDR3 sequence is 13 residues long.

This clone came up once. V and J are TRBV7-6 and TRBJ2-7, with D possibly matching TRBD1 (6 bases). The V gene lost 1 base and the J gene lost 0 bases, with 13 bases spanning the gap. The CDR3 covers 16 residues. Germline V gene data show CDR1 as SGHVS and CDR2 as FNYEAQ. CDR3: CASSLEGGQGSYEQYF. The CDR3 DNA follows: TGTGCCAGCAGCTTAGAAGGGGGTCAGGGCTCCTACGAGCAGTACTTC.

This sequence joins TRBV27 and TRBJ1-2; 9 bases map to TRBD1. V dropped 0 bases and J dropped 3; count of bases not matched to a gene: 11. Germline CDR1 reads MNHEY; CDR2 reads SMNVEV (reference sequence). The CDR3 extends over 18 amino acids. CDR3 in amino acids: CASSLSGQGGSKDYGYTF. CDR3 DNA sequence: TGTGCCAGCAGTTTATCGGGACAGGGTGGAAGTAAAGACTATGGCTACACCTTC.

This sequence joins TRBV7-9 and TRBJ2-2; D gene ambiguous. The CDR3 loop spans 14 amino acids. Per germline, CDR1 SEHNR and CDR2 FQNEAQ (reference sequence). Deletions cut 3 bases from V and 3 bases from J, with 8 bases between. CDR3 nucleotides: TGTGCCAGCAGCTTTAGCACGGACACCGGGGAGCTGTTTTTT. This codes for CASSFSTDTGELFF.

The V call is TRBV27, the J call TRBJ1-3, with D maybe TRBD1 (5 bases). This CDR3 spans 14 amino acids. CDR1 MNHEY and CDR2 SMNVEV come from the germline V gene (reference sequence). V lost 9 bases and J 3 bases, leaving 15 bases between the germline ends. CDR3 DNA: TGTGCCAGATTACCGATTAGGGGTGGAAACACCATATATTTT. Its protein product is CARLPIRGGNTIYF.

V gene TRBV13 combines with J gene TRBJ2-7; D gene unclear. The germline gives CDR1 PRHDT, CDR2 FYEKMQ (reference sequence). The ends were cut back, 5 bases at V and 6 bases at J, with 11 bases in the middle. This CDR3 region has 12 residues. CDR3 region: CASSPYPPEQYF. The CDR3, as DNA: TGTGCCAGCAGCCCCTACCCACCCGAGCAGTACTTC.

This clone was counted between two and nine times. The chain combines TRBV5-6 with TRBJ2-5, with 10 bases that match TRBD1. The CDR3 extends over 15 amino acids. The trim removed 4 bases at V and 3 bases at J, leaving 6 bases unmatched. Germline loops: CDR1 SGHDT, CDR2 YYEEEE. In DNA form, the CDR3 reads TGTGCCAGCAGCCCCTTGGGACAGGGGAAAGAGACCCAGTACTTC. Protein product: CASSPLGQGKETQYF.

V usage is TRBV5-1 and J usage is TRBJ2-2; TRBD1 might be the D (6 bases). V lost 6 bases to trimming and J lost 1 base, with 16 bases between them. Germline lookup yields CDR1 SGHRS and CDR2 YFSETQ. The CDR3 spans 16 residues. The CDR3 sequence is CASTRLQGQNTGELFF. As DNA, the CDR3 is TGCGCCAGCACTCGTTTACAGGGACAGAACACCGGGGAGCTGTTTTTT.

V gene TRBV5-6 combines with J gene TRBJ1-2, with 9 bases fitting TRBD1. The CDR3 sequence is 16 residues long. Per germline, CDR1 SGHDT and CDR2 YYEEEE. V gave up 5 bases and J gave up 0 bases; unmatched junction bases: 8. In nucleotides, the CDR3 is TGTGCCAGCAGGCTCCGGGACAGGGTAACTAACTATGGCTACACCTTC. Protein sequence: CASRLRDRVTNYGYTF.

This clone was detected a few times. The CDR3 does not close with the conserved phenylalanine or tryptophan, likely indicating a read error. The DNA is omitted, as the CDR3 cannot be located on it reliably, and the CDR3 follows TCRdb's listing. The rearrangement joins TRBV7-9 to TRBJ1-6; the DNA was not compared with TRBD1, the D call given in the table. CDR1 is SEHNR and CDR2 is FQNEAQ in the germline V gene (reference sequence). The CDR3 is made up of 14 amino acids, end residues included. The chain's CDR3 is CASSLAGEKFTPPL.

This clone was seen only a few times. The V and J genes are TRBV27 and TRBJ2-5, with 9 nucleotides matching TRBD2. Germline values: CDR1 MNHEY, CDR2 SMNVEV (reference sequence). The CDR3 extends over 14 amino acids. The J segment lost 1 base and the V segment lost 6 bases, leaving 3 bases of the junction unmatched. The CDR3, as DNA: TGTGCCAGCAGGCGGGGGGGTCTCCAAGAGACCCAGTACTTC. Amino acid sequence: CASRRGGLQETQYF.

This rearrangement joins TRBV7-3 to TRBJ2-3; weak D call: TRBD1 (6 bases). Germline V gives CDR1 SGHTA, CDR2 FQGTGA. The V end lost 5 bases, the J end lost 4 bases, and 19 bases lay between the germline ends. The CDR3 length is 16 residues. CDR3 protein: CASSPQPTWTADTQYF. CDR3 nucleotides: TGTGCCAGCAGCCCCCAACCAACATGGACAGCAGATACGCAGTATTTT.